This section outlines one TCR beta chain sequence together with its context. This receptor's antigen is unknown. Per-nucleotide qualities are absent, and no much larger clonotype sits a single base away. TCRbeta CDR3 regions were amplified from genomic DNA using the immunoSEQ Assay, a bias-controlled multiplex PCR. In the paper's pipeline: Within the assay, amplification of reference gene primers was used to estimate how many nucleated cells each sample contained. To quantify the absolute abundance of each unique TCRbeta CDR3 rearrangement, sequence reads were collapsed and filtered. For each sample, productive Simpson clonality was calculated by taking the square root of Simpson's diversity index across productive rearrangements. TCRdb carries this immuneACCESS record with in-frame sequences only. Its versions omit some clonotypes, under half of them owing to an unresolved V gene in the studies checked, with the rest unexplained. That table gives V, J and clone size, and the DNA gave D and trimming. The sample data list more than 250,000 clones, and about 91% of these were observed just once. In total, the top ten clones hold 1.2% of the sample.

This record belongs to a study of blood T cell repertoires in COVID-19 (dated by TCRdb to the early 2020s). Study-wide context: Samples from collaborators originated in the United States, Italy and Spain and spanned both the acute and convalescent phases of COVID-19. The material from the prospective study consisted of cDNA or gDNA derived from T cells, B-cell-depleted T cells, or PBMCs. Deeply sampled blood TCRbeta repertoires from subjects exposed to, actively infected with, or recovered from COVID-19 were included in the dataset. The repertoires were made available in a free public database intended to serve as a resource for research on the immune response to SARS-CoV-2. The samples were drawn from two sources: the first 160 participants of the ongoing ImmuneRACE study, and fewer than 1,500 subjects contributed by 6 global collaborators. Nearly every sample came with metadata listing a de-identified subject ID, COVID-19 status, age in years and sex. HLA class I and class II types, where available, came from metadata supplied by the sample provider rather than from assay-based typing.

Enrolling through a virtual design, the prospective study's participants ranged in age from roughly 18 to 95 years and lived across about two dozen United States geographic areas. In the prospective study, participants were assigned to cohorts based on the clinical history participants reported in a screening survey and a study questionnaire. Mobile phlebotomists in the prospective study collected whole blood, serum and a nasopharyngeal or oropharyngeal swab from every participant. Participants in the prospective study had the option to provide additional blood draws and questionnaires over an approximately 2-month period. Before DNA extraction, blood samples from the prospective study were shipped at room temperature or frozen. What the study reported, not specific to this receptor: How much clinical and demographic metadata was included differed by source and by participant, and the metadata was provided uncurated.

The sequence was obtained from a woman in her thirties or forties with acute COVID-19. The sequencing input was PBMCs or T cells enriched from blood (not recorded which).

CDR3 loop: CASSQQDSLSSYEQYV. The nucleotides are TGTGCCAGCAGCCAGCAGGACAGTCTCAGCTCCTACGAGCAGTACGTC. The chain employs TRBV9 and TRBJ2-7, and the D gene may be TRBD1, 6 bases matching. V loses 4 bases, J loses 0 bases, and the germline ends lie 17 bases apart. The CDR3 measures 16 amino acids from cysteine to valine. The entry retains the CDR3 DNA only, 48 bases that are in frame from base 1. As encoded in the germline V gene, CDR1 is SGDLS while CDR2 is YYNGEE.